Detailed here is one T cell receptor (beta chain). V lost 1 base and J 0 bases, leaving 12 bases between the germline ends. Germline V gives CDR1 MNHEY, CDR2 SMNVEV (reference sequence). The CDR3 has 16 residues. The sample originates from a study of shared clonotypes between healthy human individuals. Using immunoSEQ multiplex PCR, the repertoire was profiled, and TCRdb retains in-frame clones only, with some absent. This sample yields about 2.2 million clones, of which about 93% are seen a single time; over 1.5% belongs to the top ten. Positively selected for CCR7, the CD45RO-negative cells used as naive CD8 cells excluded terminally differentiated effector memory CD45RA+ cells.

The J gene is TRBJ2-5, the V gene TRBV27, with D possibly being TRBD1 (5 bases). Sequencing was carried out using naive CD8+ T cells from PBMCs. The sequence derives from a man younger than 30 in good health. Some clones in this sample may be carry-over from other donors' samples. The DNA of the CDR3 is TGTGCCAGCAGTTTATTTTGGGGCCTAAACCAAGAGACCCAGTACTTC. This codes for CASSLFWGLNQETQYF.